This is a list of T cell receptor beta chains from one sample in a study of T cells in Graves' hyperthyroidism and ophthalmopathy. TCRdb ran MiXCR on the multiplex PCR reads and lists one entry per CDR3 protein. This sample has about 290,000 distinct CDR3 sequences, with roughly 15% found just once. Sequencing input: blood. All receptors come from a woman aged 45-60 years with Graves' hyperthyroidism that later progressed to Graves' ophthalmopathy. The CDR3 runs from the conserved cysteine through the conserved F or W. The D gene is left open where the match is weak. The size of a clone is reported for some rows only, either as once, few or many, or as a class for expanded clones.

V gene	J gene	D gene	clone size	CDR3 protein	CDR3 DNA
TRBV20-1	TRBJ1-2	TRBD1	many	CSARALGQVNYGYTF	TGCAGTGCTAGAGCCCTTGGACAGGTTAACTATGGCTACACCTTC
TRBV15	TRBJ2-5	TRBD2	-	CATSRDLGGETQYF	TGTGCCACCAGCAGAGATCTGGGGGGGGAGACCCAGTACTTC
TRBV20-1	TRBJ2-5	-	many	CSARGGTSYETQYF	TGCAGTGCTAGAGGGGGGACAAGTTACGAGACCCAGTACTTC
TRBV5-1	TRBJ2-3	TRBD2	many	CASSLGLAGGDTQYF	TGCGCCAGCAGCTTGGGACTAGCGGGAGGAGATACGCAGTATTTT
TRBV29-1	TRBJ2-7	-	many	CSVLQGPTYEQYF	TGCAGCGTTCTCCAGGGGCCCACCTACGAGCAGTACTTC
TRBV6-1	TRBJ2-7	-	many	CASRVRVHYEQYF	TGTGCCAGCAGGGTTAGGGTCCACTACGAGCAGTACTTC
TRBV6-1	TRBJ2-7	-	many	CASSSDRNSYEQYF	TGTGCCAGCAGCTCCGACAGAAACTCCTACGAGCAGTACTTC
TRBV20-1	TRBJ2-7	TRBD2	many	CSASDPSGSVGPGDEQYF	TGCAGTGCTAGCGATCCGAGCGGGAGTGTCGGTCCGGGGGACGAGCAGTACTTC
TRBV7-9	TRBJ2-3	TRBD2	-	CASSPVMGGRDTQYF	TGTGCCAGCAGCCCGGTGATGGGAGGGAGAGATACGCAGTATTTT
TRBV12-3/TRBV12-4	TRBJ1-1	TRBD1	many	CASSWTGRRGGEAFF	TGTGCCAGCAGTTGGACAGGGAGGCGCGGCGGAGAAGCTTTCTTT
TRBV9	TRBJ1-1	TRBD1	many	CASSANTGANTEAFF	TGTGCCAGCAGCGCTAACACAGGGGCGAACACTGAAGCTTTCTTT
TRBV20-1	TRBJ1-5	TRBD1	many	CSARDIRGVNQPQHF	TGCAGTGCTAGAGATATCAGGGGGGTCAATCAGCCCCAGCATTTT
TRBV18	TRBJ2-4	-	many	CASETSSKNIQYF	TGTGCCAGCGAGACAAGCTCCAAAAACATTCAGTACTTC
TRBV3-1	TRBJ2-3	-	many	CASSQTSTDTQYF	TGTGCCAGCAGCCAAACTAGCACAGATACGCAGTATTTT
TRBV20-1	TRBJ2-1	-	many	CSARDYLNEQFF	TGCAGTGCTAGAGATTATCTCAATGAGCAGTTCTTC
TRBV20-1	TRBJ2-3	-	many	CSARDVAADTQYF	TGCAGTGCTAGAGATGTTGCGGCAGATACGCAGTATTTT
TRBV6-1	TRBJ1-6	-	many	CASRNRQGVSPLHF	TGTGCCAGCAGAAACAGGCAGGGAGTTTCACCCCTCCACTTT
TRBV7-6	TRBJ2-3	-	few	CASNSESTDTQYF	TGTGCCAGCAACTCGGAGAGCACAGATACGCAGTATTTT
TRBV7-9	TRBJ2-7	-	many	CASRSAGTISYEQYF	TGTGCCAGCAGATCCGCCGGGACCATCTCCTACGAGCAGTACTTC
TRBV6-1	TRBJ2-1	TRBD2	many	CASSSSGTYNEQFF	TGTGCCAGCAGTTCTAGCGGGACGTACAATGAGCAGTTCTTC
TRBV2	TRBJ1-1	-	many	CASSADRNTEAFF	TGTGCCAGCAGTGCAGACCGGAACACTGAAGCTTTCTTT
TRBV10-3	TRBJ2-6	TRBD1	-	CAISPTGAGANVLTF	TGTGCCATCAGCCCGACAGGGGCCGGGGCCAACGTCCTGACTTTC
TRBV30	TRBJ2-1	TRBD2	many	CAWRGGTSGSNDEQFF	TGTGCCTGGAGGGGGGGGACTAGCGGGAGTAATGATGAGCAGTTCTTC
TRBV20-1	TRBJ2-7	-	many	CSARDQGGVRGPYEQYF	TGCAGTGCTAGAGATCAAGGGGGAGTGCGGGGCCCCTACGAGCAGTACTTC
TRBV28	TRBJ1-1	-	many	CASGRTAGTEAFF	TGTGCCAGCGGGAGGACCGCCGGAACTGAAGCTTTCTTT
TRBV11-2	TRBJ2-2	-	many	CASSPIRGRASGELFF	TGTGCCAGCAGCCCTATCAGGGGGAGGGCATCCGGGGAGCTGTTTTTT
TRBV4-1	TRBJ2-7	TRBD2	-	CASSQKLAGSSYEQYF	TGCGCCAGCAGCCAAAAGCTAGCGGGGAGCTCCTACGAGCAGTACTTC
TRBV10-1	TRBJ2-5	-	many	CASSESPGERTETQYF	TGCGCCAGCAGTGAGTCCCCAGGGGAACGAACGGAGACCCAGTACTTC
TRBV20-1	TRBJ1-1	TRBD1	many	CSAEGQTNTEAFF	TGCAGTGCTGAGGGACAGACTAACACTGAAGCTTTCTTT